Listed below are T cell receptor beta chains from one sample, sequenced in a study of cytomegalovirus exposure and HLA in healthy donors. Some clones are missing from TCRdb's copy, which holds only in-frame ones; the method was immunoSEQ multiplex PCR. The table lists over 110,000 clones, around 84% of them singletons, with around 10% in the top ten. Sequencing was performed on PBMCs. The receptors originated from a man aged 18-30 years in good health and CMV-seropositive. Both conserved end residues are part of each CDR3. Size values are once, few and many counts, or a class for expanded clones, and some rows have none.

TRBV5-6,NA,TRBJ2-7,CASSPQGTGALFSYEQYF
TRBV18,NA,TRBJ1-6,CASSPRKGDNSPLHF
TRBV5-6,NA,TRBJ2-7,CASSPLTGGLGEQYF
TRBV19,few,TRBJ2-7,CASSMKGAGSKQYF
TRBV4-2,NA,TRBJ2-1,CASSQAWASGRSEQFF
TRBV10-1,NA,TRBJ1-1,CASSEKGQGTTEAFF
TRBV2,NA,TRBJ1-3,CASSDGQGYGNTIYF
TRBV19,NA,TRBJ2-7,CASSIRSGDDEQYF
TRBV28,NA,TRBJ2-5,CASSWRGNQETQYF
TRBV7-3,NA,TRBJ2-3,CASSPSQVDTQYF
TRBV5-6,NA,TRBJ1-2,CASSLPTGPNYGYTF
TRBV5-1,NA,TRBJ2-5,CASSLGSSGRGETQYF
TRBV15,NA,TRBJ2-1,CATRRQGANNEQFF
TRBV28,NA,TRBJ1-3,CASSFATRGNTIYF
TRBV11-2,NA,TRBJ1-5,CASSLGSGSQPQHF
TRBV7-9,NA,TRBJ2-2,CASQAGESNTGELFF
TRBV5-5,once,TRBJ2-3,CASSLSGRALWTDTQYF
TRBV7-8,few,TRBJ1-5,CASSLWGRQGDSNQPQHF
TRBV9,NA,TRBJ2-1,CASSVEAGGRDEQFF
TRBV6-5,NA,TRBJ1-1,CASSRTTGATEAFF
TRBV27,once,TRBJ2-3,CASSSYTDTQYF
TRBV7-8,NA,TRBJ2-5,CASSLIGAGGGETQYF
TRBV10-2,once,TRBJ2-5,CASGQGGTQYF
TRBV6-5,NA,TRBJ1-1,CASSYSPRGNTEAFF
TRBV18,NA,TRBJ1-1,CASSQGGEEAFF
TRBV19,NA,TRBJ2-5,CASSMYGGEPQYF
TRBV29-1,NA,TRBJ2-3,CSAGTSGLSTDTQYF
TRBV5-1,NA,TRBJ2-7,CASSLGGFREQYF
TRBV11-3,few,TRBJ1-1,CASSPGVNTEAFF
TRBV6-1,NA,TRBJ2-1,CASKQREVLYNEQFF
TRBV6-6,once,TRBJ1-2,CASSLGQNYGYTF
TRBV5-4,once,TRBJ2-7,CASSPGVRTSDYEQYF
TRBV19,NA,TRBJ2-2,CASSIGWGRGTGELFF
TRBV13,NA,TRBJ2-2,CASSEGPSGDLVGELFF
TRBV5-1,few,TRBJ2-1,CASSLASSGYNEQFF
TRBV5-6,NA,TRBJ2-3,CASRGLAGDTQYF